These 31 T cell receptor beta chains share one sample of origin, sequenced in a study of regulatory and conventional T cells in RAG deficiency. The sorted regulatory T cells were CD4+, CD25-high and CD127-low, with genomic DNA sequenced. Clones were sequenced by immunoSEQ multiplex PCR, and TCRdb holds only the in-frame ones, with some missing. The data show roughly 7,800 clones, under 95% seen once. The sample was also reused in another study, on regulatory T cells. That study reports: Amplification used 52 TRBV primers and 13 TRBJ primers.

The sequencing input was CD127- CD25+ CD4+ Tregs sorted from blood. The receptor set was obtained from a human donor in good health.

This rearrangement joins TRBV7-9 to TRBJ1-2; weak D call: TRBD1 (6 bases). Germline V lookup: CDR1 SEHNR, CDR2 FQNEAQ (reference sequence). Trimming stripped 2 bases from V and 8 bases from J, with 21 bases between. The CDR3 extends over 16 amino acids. The CDR3: CASSLSGGAEAQGYTF. CDR3 coding DNA: TGTGCCAGCAGCTTAAGTGGGGGCGCAGAGGCCCAGGGCTACACCTTC.

The rearrangement links TRBV28 to TRBJ2-2, with a tentative D call TRBD1 (6 bases). CDR1 is MDHEN and CDR2 is SYDVKM in the germline V gene. The CDR3 runs to 15 residues. V shed 2 bases and J shed 4 bases, with 11 bases lying between them. CDR3 sequence (DNA): TGTGCCAGCAGTTTACTGGGGGCGGGCACCGGGGAGCTGTTTTTT. Its translation is CASSLLGAGTGELFF.

This clone is a singleton in its sample. The rearrangement uses TRBV19 and TRBJ1-2; 9 bases line up with TRBD1. CDR1 is LNHDA and CDR2 is SQIVND in the germline V gene (reference sequence). Losses at the gene ends were 4 bases for V and 5 bases for J; bases not matched to a gene: 11. The CDR3 runs 16 residues. The CDR3 region is CASSTAGTGRWYGYTF. For the CDR3, the DNA is TGTGCCAGTAGTACCGCTGGGACAGGGCGTTGGTATGGCTACACCTTC. Combining the CDR3 with reference TRBV19 and TRBJ1-2 gives the whole variable domain DGGITQSPKYLFRKEGQNVTLSCEQNLNHDAMYWYRQDPGQGLRLIYYSQIVNDFQKGDIAEGYSVSREKKESFPLTVTSAQKNPTAFYLCASSTAGTGRWYGYTFGSGTRLTVV.

The V call is TRBV5-4, the J call TRBJ2-5, with TRBD1 identical over 11 bases. CDR3 size: 14 residues. Trimming took 3 bases from V and 5 from J; bases not matched to a gene: 3. Per germline, CDR1 SGHNT and CDR2 YYREEE (reference sequence). The CDR3 DNA sequence: TGTGCCAGCAGCTCGGGACAGGGGGGGGAGACCCAGTACTTC. It encodes CASSSGQGGETQYF.

This chain links TRBV25-1 with TRBJ1-2; 9 bases match TRBD1. With 7 bases clipped from V and 5 bases from J, the junction kept 2 bases outside the gene matches. CDR1 is MGHDK, CDR2 SYGVNS, per germline. CDR3 length: 12 amino acids. CDR3 sequence (DNA): TGTGCCAGCACTGGACAGGGGTATGGCTACACCTTC. Translation gives CASTGQGYGYTF.

This chain connects TRBV5-1 to TRBJ2-1; D is possibly TRBD2 (6 bases). Germline CDR1 and CDR2: SGHRS and YFSETQ. The V end lost 0 bases, the J end lost 6 bases, and 10 bases lay between the germline ends. There are 14 residues in the CDR3. The CDR3 nucleotides read TGCGCCAGCAGCTTGGTCCCCGGGGGCAATGAGCAGTTCTTC. Protein: CASSLVPGGNEQFF. The variable domain in full, completed from reference TRBV5-1 and TRBJ2-1, reads KAGVTQTPRYLIKTRGQQVTLSCSPISGHRSVSWYQQTPGQGLQFLFEYFSETQRNKGNFPGRFSGRQFSNSRSEMNVSTLELGDSALYLCASSLVPGGNEQFFGPGTRLTVL.

V and J are TRBV11-3 and TRBJ2-1, with 13 nucleotides matching TRBD2. After removal of 4 bases from V and 4 bases from J, the junction contained 4 bases not matched to a gene. The CDR3 covers 16 residues. CDR1 and CDR2 from the germline V gene are SGHNT and YENEEA. The CDR3 protein is CASSSGTSGTYNEQFF. The DNA of the CDR3 is TGTGCCAGCAGCTCGGGGACTAGCGGGACTTACAATGAGCAGTTCTTC.

The genes are TRBV6-5 and TRBJ1-1; D might be TRBD1 (6 bases). The germline CDR1 and CDR2 sequences are MNHEY and SVGAGI. The CDR3 has 13 residues. V dropped 2 bases and J dropped 10 bases, with 14 bases sitting between them. CDR3 sequence: CASSYRTAQGAFF. The CDR3 DNA sequence: TGTGCCAGCAGTTACAGGACAGCACAGGGAGCTTTCTTT.

The chain employs TRBV30 and TRBJ1-6; 8 nucleotides match TRBD1. With 1 base clipped from V and 12 bases from J, the junction kept 5 bases outside the gene matches. In germline, CDR1 is GTSNPN, CDR2 SVGIG (reference sequence). The CDR3 extends over 13 amino acids. Written as DNA, the CDR3 is TGTGCCTGGAGTGCCGACAGGGGAAGACCCCTCCACTTT. Its protein is CAWSADRGRPLHF.

This chain links TRBV7-8 with TRBJ1-4; 7 nucleotides align to TRBD1. The CDR3 length is 16 residues. Germline V gene sequence: CDR1 SGHVS, CDR2 FQNEAQ. V gave up 1 base and J gave up 6 bases; unmatched junction bases: 8. The CDR3 DNA follows: TGTGCCAGCAGCTTAGACCCACAGGGGTCGGATGAAAAACTGTTTTTT. Residues: CASSLDPQGSDEKLFF.

The J gene is TRBJ2-3, the V gene TRBV15; the D gene is possibly TRBD2 (6 bases). The germline CDR1 and CDR2 sequences are LNHNV and YYDKDF (reference sequence). CDR3 length: 15 residues. V was shortened by 4 bases and J by 1 base, with 12 bases between the two germline ends. The CDR3 sequence is CATSNVQRGTDTQYF. In nucleotides, the CDR3 is TGTGCCACCAGCAACGTCCAGCGGGGCACAGATACGCAGTATTTT.

Comments on this clone: The sample holds other DNA sequences that translate to the same CDR3. The V gene is TRBV18, the J gene TRBJ2-1; 12 bases are a match to TRBD2. The CDR3 sequence is 17 residues long. V gave up 4 bases and J gave up 4 bases; unmatched junction bases: 8. In germline, CDR1 is KGHSH, CDR2 LQKENI. The CDR3 spells CASSRLRTSGDYNEQFF. The CDR3 bases are TGTGCCAGCTCACGCTTGAGGACTAGCGGGGATTACAATGAGCAGTTCTTC.

The gene calls are TRBV18 and TRBJ1-2, with a tentative D call TRBD1 (5 bases). The CDR3 totals 14 residues. V was pared by 0 bases and J by 8 bases, with 13 bases between. The germline V gene encodes CDR1 KGHSH and CDR2 LQKENI. The CDR3 region is CASSPPSREDGYTF. CDR3 in DNA: TGTGCCAGCTCACCACCGAGCAGGGAGGACGGCTACACCTTC.

CDR3 in amino acids: CASSYSITGSPQHF. The DNA of the CDR3 is TGTGCCAGCAGTTACTCGATTACGGGGTCGCCCCAGCATTTT. The V and J genes are TRBV6-5 and TRBJ1-5; no clear D gene. The CDR3 length is 14 residues. CDR1 and CDR2 (germline): MNHEY, SVGAGI. Trimming took 0 bases from V and 9 from J, leaving 12 bases between them.

The V and J genes are TRBV5-1 and TRBJ1-2; TRBD1 agrees at 10 bases. The CDR3 consists of 14 residues. Germline values: CDR1 SGHRS, CDR2 YFSETQ. The V and J ends lost 4 bases and 8 bases, in that order; junction bases with no gene match: 8. CDR3 sequence reads: CASSDRGRFRGYTF. The DNA of the CDR3 is TGCGCCAGCAGCGACAGGGGGCGCTTTAGAGGCTACACCTTC.

This clone was found a few times. V gene TRBV19 combines with J gene TRBJ1-4, with 9 positions matching TRBD1. Germline V gene lookup returns CDR1 LNHDA and CDR2 SQIVND (reference sequence). CDR3 size: 14 residues. The V and J ends lost 7 bases and 3 bases, in that order; junction bases with no gene match: 3. The CDR3 DNA sequence: TGTGCCAGTACGGACAGGGGTTCTAATGAAAAACTGTTTTTT. This translates into CASTDRGSNEKLFF.

The chain is built from TRBV25-1 and TRBJ1-1; perhaps TRBD1 as D (6 bases). Between the trimmed V and J ends, which lost 3 bases and 5 bases, there was a span of 16 bases. The length of the CDR3 is 15 residues. Germline V gene sequence: CDR1 MGHDK, CDR2 SYGVNS. The CDR3 nucleotides read TGTGCCAGCAGTGATCTCCAGGGGTTTAGGACTGAAGCTTTCTTT. Translating gives CASSDLQGFRTEAFF.

The rearrangement links TRBV4-1 to TRBJ1-5, with D tentatively TRBD1 (6 bases). Germline CDR1 MGHRA, CDR2 YSYEKL. V lost 4 bases and J lost 1, with 14 bases in between. CDR3 size: 16 residues. CDR3 loop: CASSPRQVWSNQPQHF. The CDR3 nucleotides are TGCGCCAGCAGCCCGCGACAGGTCTGGAGCAATCAGCCCCAGCATTTT.

This chain links TRBV6-5 with TRBJ1-2; D possibly corresponds to TRBD1 (5 bases). Germline V gene data show CDR1 as MNHEY and CDR2 as SVGAGI. V dropped 8 bases and J dropped 2 bases, with 9 bases sitting between them. The CDR3 covers 12 residues. The CDR3 sequence: CASWGVNYGYTF. In nucleotides, the CDR3 is TGTGCCAGCTGGGGGGTGAACTATGGCTACACCTTC.

The rearrangement links TRBV7-2 to TRBJ2-2, with a tentative D call TRBD2 (5 bases). The CDR3 is 14 amino acids. V was trimmed by 1 base and J by 5 bases, leaving 8 bases between them. Germline lookup yields CDR1 SGHTA and CDR2 FQGNSA. CDR3 nucleotides: TGTGCCAGCAGCTTAGTGACGGGAACCGGGGAGCTGTTTTTT. Residues: CASSLVTGTGELFF.

This sequence joins TRBV10-1 and TRBJ1-6, with 11 bases that match TRBD1. In germline, CDR1 is WNHNN, CDR2 SYGVQD (reference sequence). After removal of 6 bases from V and 14 bases from J, the junction contained 12 bases not matched to a gene. CDR3 length equals 15 residues. This CDR3 reads CASSSGTGGVETLHF. The CDR3 DNA reads as TGCGCCAGCAGCTCCGGGACAGGGGGGGTAGAGACCCTCCACTTT.

The chain joins TRBV5-1 to TRBJ2-7, with 11 bases lining up with TRBD1. The ends lost 2 bases at V and 3 bases at J; junction bases unmatched: 4. The CDR3 totals 15 residues. Germline V gene sequence: CDR1 SGHRS, CDR2 YFSETQ. The CDR3 DNA is TGCGCCAGCAGCTTTGAGGACAGGGGGCTCTACGAGCAGTACTTC. Its protein product is CASSFEDRGLYEQYF. The whole variable domain, filled in from reference TRBV5-1 and TRBJ2-7, reads KAGVTQTPRYLIKTRGQQVTLSCSPISGHRSVSWYQQTPGQGLQFLFEYFSETQRNKGNFPGRFSGRQFSNSRSEMNVSTLELGDSALYLCASSFEDRGLYEQYFGPGTRLTVT.

This rearrangement joins TRBV5-1 to TRBJ2-1; 10 positions match TRBD2. J gave up 5 bases and V 1 base, and 9 bases lay outside the gene matches. The CDR3 runs 17 residues. The V gene's germline CDR1 is SGHRS and CDR2 YFSETQ. The CDR3 nucleotides are TGCGCCAGCAGCTTGTATGGGTCTGGACTAGCGGACAATGAGCAGTTCTTC. Translated: CASSLYGSGLADNEQFF. Full variable domain (outside the CDR3, taken from reference TRBV5-1 and TRBJ2-1): KAGVTQTPRYLIKTRGQQVTLSCSPISGHRSVSWYQQTPGQGLQFLFEYFSETQRNKGNFPGRFSGRQFSNSRSEMNVSTLELGDSALYLCASSLYGSGLADNEQFFGPGTRLTVL.

The V and J genes are TRBV11-2 and TRBJ1-1; D not certain. CDR1 is SGHAT, CDR2 FQNNGV, per germline. The CDR3 is made up of 16 amino acids. V lost 2 bases to trimming and J lost 2 bases, with 15 bases between them. As DNA, the CDR3 is TGTGCCAGCAGCTTAACGCCGTACGACTTAAACACTGAAGCTTTCTTT. Translated: CASSLTPYDLNTEAFF.

This chain links TRBV6-5 with TRBJ1-5; 9 bases map to TRBD1. Germline CDR1 is MNHEY and CDR2 is SVGAGI. Trimming at V came to 6 bases and at J to 3 bases, leaving 6 bases not matched to a gene. The CDR3 is 15 residues long. CDR3 protein: CASRSGTGINQPQHF. CDR3 in DNA: TGTGCCAGCAGATCCGGGACAGGGATCAATCAGCCCCAGCATTTT.

This clone was seen just once. This chain joins TRBV19 and TRBJ1-2; 7 nucleotides align to TRBD1. The CDR3 extends over 14 amino acids. Trimming removed 7 bases from V and 5 bases from J; junction bases left unmatched: 10. Looked up from germline, CDR1 is LNHDA and CDR2 is SQIVND (reference sequence). The CDR3 here is CASTHGQAGYGYTF. For the CDR3, the DNA is TGTGCCAGTACCCATGGACAGGCGGGGTATGGCTACACCTTC.

The rearrangement uses TRBV6-5 and TRBJ2-7; perhaps TRBD1 as D (6 bases). CDR3 size: 14 residues. The germline V gene encodes CDR1 MNHEY and CDR2 SVGAGI. Trimming pared 2 bases from V and 4 bases from J, leaving 12 bases between. The CDR3 nucleotides read TGTGCCAGCAGTTACAGGCAGGGGAATTACGAGCAGTACTTC. Encoded protein: CASSYRQGNYEQYF.

This clone was found once. The chain links TRBV6-5 to TRBJ1-1; 9 bases align to TRBD1. J gave up 11 bases and V 6 bases, and 7 bases lay outside the gene matches. The length of the CDR3 is 12 residues. Germline CDR1 reads MNHEY; CDR2 reads SVGAGI. In nucleotides, the CDR3 is TGTGCCAGCAGAAACACAGGGGGCGCGGCTTTCTTT. Amino acid sequence: CASRNTGGAAFF.

The rearrangement joins TRBV5-4 to TRBJ1-1; no firm D call. Germline V CDR1 and CDR2: SGHNT, YYREEE (reference sequence). V dropped 6 bases and J dropped 4 bases, with 22 bases sitting between them. The CDR3 has 16 residues. Written as DNA, the CDR3 is TGTGCCAGCACCATAGGTGGGAGGTCCCCGGCCACTGAAGCTTTCTTT. This encodes CASTIGGRSPATEAFF. The full variable domain, in which reference TRBV5-4 and TRBJ1-1 provide the parts outside the CDR3, is ETGVTQSPTHLIKTRGQQVTLRCSSQSGHNTVSWYQQALGQGPQFIFQYYREEENGRGNFPPRFSGLQFPNYSSELNVNALELDDSALYLCASTIGGRSPATEAFFGQGTRLTVV.

This chain uses TRBV5-4 with TRBJ1-2; D may be TRBD1 (5 bases). Germline lookup yields CDR1 SGHNT and CDR2 YYREEE (reference sequence). CDR3 length equals 15 residues. V was clipped by 4 bases and J by 0 bases, with 13 bases between them. The CDR3 nucleotides are TGTGCCAGCAGCGCTCCCTCGACAGCTAACTATGGCTACACCTTC. It translates to CASSAPSTANYGYTF.

The chain couples TRBV30 to TRBJ2-4; 10 bases are shared with TRBD2. Germline trimming cut 0 bases from V and 13 bases from J; bases unmatched to any gene: 6. The CDR3 consists of 13 residues. The V gene's germline CDR1 is GTSNPN and CDR2 SVGIG (reference sequence). CDR3 amino acids: CAWSVLAGGPQYF. The CDR3 DNA reads as TGTGCCTGGAGTGTTTTAGCGGGAGGACCACAGTACTTC.